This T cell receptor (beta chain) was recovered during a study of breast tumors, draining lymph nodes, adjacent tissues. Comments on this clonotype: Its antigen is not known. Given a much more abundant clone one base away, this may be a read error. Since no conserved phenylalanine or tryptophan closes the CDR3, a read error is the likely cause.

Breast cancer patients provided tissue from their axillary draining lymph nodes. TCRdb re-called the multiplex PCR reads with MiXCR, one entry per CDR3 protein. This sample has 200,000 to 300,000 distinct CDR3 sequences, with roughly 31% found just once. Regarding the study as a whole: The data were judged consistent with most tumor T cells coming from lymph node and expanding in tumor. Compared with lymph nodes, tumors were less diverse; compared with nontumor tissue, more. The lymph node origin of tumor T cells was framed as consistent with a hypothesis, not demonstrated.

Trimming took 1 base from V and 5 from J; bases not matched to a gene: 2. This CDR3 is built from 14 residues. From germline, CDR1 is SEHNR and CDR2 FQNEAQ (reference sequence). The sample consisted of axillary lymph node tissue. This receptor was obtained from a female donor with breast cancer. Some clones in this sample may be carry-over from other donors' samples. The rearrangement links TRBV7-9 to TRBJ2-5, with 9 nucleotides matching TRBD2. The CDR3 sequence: CASSLGTSVETQYL. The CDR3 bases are TGTGCCAGCAGCTTAGGGACTAGCGTCGAGACCCAGTACCTC.